These 10 T cell receptor beta chains came from one sample sequenced in a study of blood T cell repertoires in COVID-19. Profiled with immunoSEQ multiplex PCR; TCRdb holds only in-frame clones, not every one. The data show about 240,000 clones, with about nine tenths seen just once and around 7.2% held by the top ten. What was sequenced was peripheral blood. The receptors stem from a man in his fifties or sixties who had recovered from COVID-19.

This chain connects TRBV6-6 to TRBJ2-7; 9 bases match TRBD1. The CDR3 is made up of 16 amino acids. After removal of 4 bases from V and 5 bases from J, the junction contained 12 bases not matched to a gene. CDR1 is MNHNY and CDR2 is SVGAGI in the germline V gene (reference sequence). CDR3 bases: TGTGCCAGCAGTTCACAGGGGGCGCATCTATCCGACGAGCAGTACGTC. Translating it yields CASSSQGAHLSDEQYV.

The J gene is TRBJ2-2, the V gene TRBV6-5, with D perhaps TRBD1 (5 bases). V was pared by 9 bases and J by 8 bases, with 16 bases between. Germline-derived CDR1 and CDR2 are MNHEY and SVGAGI. This CDR3 comprises 13 residues. The DNA for the CDR3 is TGTGCCAGTCCAGGGTCAGGGTCTGGGGAGCTGTTTTTT. Protein product: CASPGSGSGELFF.

The chain employs TRBV24-1 and TRBJ2-7; 11 bases fit TRBD1. V shed 4 bases, J shed 6 bases, and the junction held 4 bases outside the gene matches. CDR1 is KGHDR, CDR2 SFDVKD, per germline. The CDR3 has 14 residues. The CDR3 nucleotides read TGTGCCACCAGTGACCCCGGGACAGGGGGCGAGCAGTACTTC. Amino acids: CATSDPGTGGEQYF.

This sequence joins TRBV5-4 and TRBJ1-1, with 11 nucleotides matching TRBD1. This CDR3 spans 14 amino acids. Trimming cost V 4 bases and J 4 bases; bases outside gene matches: 3. The germline CDR1 and CDR2 sequences are SGHNT and YYREEE (reference sequence). The CDR3 loop is CASSKGQGGTEAFF. The CDR3, as DNA: TGTGCCAGCAGCAAGGGACAGGGGGGCACTGAAGCTTTCTTT.

The chain links TRBV5-1 to TRBJ2-3; D is possibly TRBD1 (5 bases). From germline, CDR1 is SGHRS and CDR2 YFSETQ. The CDR3 contains 16 residues. Trimming took off 0 bases at V and 1 base at J, with 12 bases between the two ends. The CDR3 nucleotides are TGCGCCAGCAGCTTGGCGGTAGGCAGGGGCACAGATACGCAGTATTTT. It is translated as CASSLAVGRGTDTQYF.

V is TRBV7-2 and J is TRBJ1-1; TRBD1 matches at 7 bases. There are 15 residues in the CDR3. Germline V gene lookup returns CDR1 SGHTA and CDR2 FQGNSA. J lost 4 bases, V lost 4 bases, and 9 bases had no gene match. DNA of the CDR3: TGTGCCAGCAGCTCGGGACAGCTTAGCGGCACTGAAGCTTTCTTT. It yields the protein CASSSGQLSGTEAFF.

V gene TRBV30 combines with J gene TRBJ2-1; 8 nucleotides match TRBD2. The germline V gene encodes CDR1 GTSNPN and CDR2 SVGIG (reference sequence). Trimming removed 0 bases from V and 9 bases from J; junction bases left unmatched: 13. CDR3 length equals 16 residues. CDR3 region: CAWSVRGRSGGGEQFF. CDR3 DNA: TGTGCCTGGAGTGTTAGAGGTCGGAGCGGGGGAGGTGAGCAGTTCTTC.

This clone was seen a single time. V and J are TRBV19 and TRBJ1-2, with 7 bases that match TRBD1. Germline V gene lookup returns CDR1 LNHDA and CDR2 SQIVND (reference sequence). After removal of 6 bases from V and 2 bases from J, the junction contained 9 bases not matched to a gene. This CDR3 spans 15 amino acids. The CDR3 loop is CASRWIRDRNYGYTF. Written as DNA, the CDR3 is TGTGCCAGTAGATGGATCCGGGACAGAAACTATGGCTACACCTTC.

Written as DNA, the CDR3 is TGTGCCAGCAGGAACGAGGACAGGCATGGTGGCTACACCTTC. It specifies CASRNEDRHGGYTF. The gene calls are TRBV2 and TRBJ1-2; TRBD1 matches at 7 bases. CDR1 is SNHLY and CDR2 is FYNNEI in the germline V gene. Trimming removed 6 bases from V and 7 bases from J; junction bases left unmatched: 11. This CDR3 has 14 amino acids.

The V and J genes are TRBV19 and TRBJ2-7, with TRBD1 matching over 7 bases. The CDR3 consists of 14 residues. The junction had 3 bases not matched to a gene; V was cut back by 4 bases and J by 0 bases. Germline V gene sequence: CDR1 LNHDA, CDR2 SQIVND (reference sequence). The CDR3 nucleotides read TGTGCCAGTAGTAATGACAGGGCCTCCTACGAGCAGTACTTC. Its translation is CASSNDRASYEQYF.